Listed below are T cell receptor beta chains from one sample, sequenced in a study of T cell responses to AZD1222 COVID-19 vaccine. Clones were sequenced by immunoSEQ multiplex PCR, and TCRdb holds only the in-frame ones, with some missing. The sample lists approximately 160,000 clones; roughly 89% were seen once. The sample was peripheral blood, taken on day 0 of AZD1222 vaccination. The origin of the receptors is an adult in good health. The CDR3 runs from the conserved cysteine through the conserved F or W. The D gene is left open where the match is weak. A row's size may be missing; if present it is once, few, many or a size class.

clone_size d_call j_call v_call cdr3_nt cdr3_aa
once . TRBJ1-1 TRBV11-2 TGTGCCAGCAGCTTCAACAAGAACACTGAAGCTTTCTTT CASSFNKNTEAFF
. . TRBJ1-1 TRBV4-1 TGCGCCAGCAGCCAATTCGGGCAGGGAGCGAACACTGAAGCTTTCTTT CASSQFGQGANTEAFF
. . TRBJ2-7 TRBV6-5 TGTGCCAGCAGTTTGAACGGGGGGCCCAGCTCCTACGAGCAGTACTTC CASSLNGGPSSYEQYF
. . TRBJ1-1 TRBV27 TGTGCCAGACCCGGGAACCAGACTCCCGCAAACACTGAAGCTTTCTTT CARPGNQTPANTEAFF
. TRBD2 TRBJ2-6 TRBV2 TGTGCCAGCACCCAAGGACTAGCGGGAGGCTCTGGGGCCAACGTCCTGACTTTC CASTQGLAGGSGANVLTF
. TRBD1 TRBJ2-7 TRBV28 TGTGCCAGCAGAGGATTGGGGACAGGGACGATCTACGAGCAGTACTTC CASRGLGTGTIYEQYF
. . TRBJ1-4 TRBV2 TGTGCCAGCAGTGAAGCGAATACAGATCAGGAAAAACTGTTTTTT CASSEANTDQEKLFF
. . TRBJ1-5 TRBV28 TGTGCCAGCAGTTTATTGTGGTGGGGCAGACATAGCAATCAGCCCCAGCATTTT CASSLLWWGRHSNQPQHF
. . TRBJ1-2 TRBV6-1 TGTGCCAGCAGGACCTTAGGAGGCTACACCTTC CASRTLGGYTF
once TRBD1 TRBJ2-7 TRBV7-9 TGTGCCAGCAGACAGGGGACCGAGAACGAGCAGTACTTC CASRQGTENEQYF
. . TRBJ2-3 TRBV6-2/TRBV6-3 TGTGCCAGCAGTTACCCGAGACCCCCAGATACGCAGTATTTT CASSYPRPPDTQYF
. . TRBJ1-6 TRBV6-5 TGTGCCAGCAGTTACTCGATAAGGGGCGGGGATTCACCCCTCCACTTT CASSYSIRGGDSPLHF
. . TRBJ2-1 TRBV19 TGTGCCAGTACGAATTGGGGCCCGCAGAATGAGCAGTTCTTC CASTNWGPQNEQFF
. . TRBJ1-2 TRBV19 TGTGCCAGTAGTATAGCCGCCGGGAGCCACTATGGCTACACCTTC CASSIAAGSHYGYTF
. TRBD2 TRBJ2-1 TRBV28 TGTGCCAGCAGTGGGCCGAGGACTAGCGGGTTATACAATGAGCAGTTCTTC CASSGPRTSGLYNEQFF
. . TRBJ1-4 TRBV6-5 TGTGCCAGCAGTTACTCTACGGCAACTAATGAAAAACTGTTTTTT CASSYSTATNEKLFF
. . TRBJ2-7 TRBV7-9 TGTGCCAGCAGCCCCCAGGCTTACGAGCAGTACTTC CASSPQAYEQYF
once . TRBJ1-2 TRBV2 TGTGCCAGCAGTGAAGCGACAGCTTGGGTCTATGGCTACACCTTC CASSEATAWVYGYTF
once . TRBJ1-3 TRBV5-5 TGTGCCAGCAGCTTGGCCGGGCCGAGCTCTGGAAACACCATATATTTT CASSLAGPSSGNTIYF
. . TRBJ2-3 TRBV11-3 TGTGCCAGCAGCTCCGGATTCACAGATACGCAGTATTTT CASSSGFTDTQYF
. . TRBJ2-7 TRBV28 TGTGCCAGCAGTTTAACCAGTTACGAGCAGTACTTC CASSLTSYEQYF
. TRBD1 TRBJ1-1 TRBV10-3 TGTGCCATCAGTGAAAGGGTACAGGGGGGAATGAGGACTGAAGCTTTCTTT CAISERVQGGMRTEAFF
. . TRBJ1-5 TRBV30 TGTGCCTGGAGTGGTATCGCCGATAGCAATCAGCCCCAGCATTTT CAWSGIADSNQPQHF
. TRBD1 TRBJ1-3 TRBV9 TGTGCCAGCAGCCCCAGACAGGGGGACTCTGGAAACACCATATATTTT CASSPRQGDSGNTIYF
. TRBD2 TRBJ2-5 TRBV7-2 TGTGCCAGCAGCCCCCATCCACCGGGACTAGTAATGGAAGAGACCCAGTACTTC CASSPHPPGLVMEETQYF
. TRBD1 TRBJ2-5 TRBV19 TGTGCCAGTAGTAGGACAGGATACCAAGAGACCCAGTACTTC CASSRTGYQETQYF
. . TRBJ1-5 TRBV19 TGTGCCAGTATGATGTCCAGGGATCTGAAGCCCCAGCATTTT CASMMSRDLKPQHF
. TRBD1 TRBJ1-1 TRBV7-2 TGTGCCAGCAGCGTACAGGGGCGGAACACTGAAGCTTTCTTT CASSVQGRNTEAFF
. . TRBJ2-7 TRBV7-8 TGTGCCAGCAGCTTAACGGGGATCGAGCAGTACTTC CASSLTGIEQYF
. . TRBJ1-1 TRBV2 TGTGCCAGCAGCCTCCTGGGTTCCGAAGCTTTCTTT CASSLLGSEAFF
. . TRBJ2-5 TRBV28 TGTGCCAGCAGTTTAGGGTCAGGGGCCTACATACAAGAGACCCAGTACTTC CASSLGSGAYIQETQYF
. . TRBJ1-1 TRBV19 TGTGCCAGTCATTCCCCGGACAGTATGAACACTGAAGCTTTCTTT CASHSPDSMNTEAFF
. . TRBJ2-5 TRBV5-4 TGTGCCAGCAGCTTGAACAGGGCACTGGTAGAGACCCAGTACTTC CASSLNRALVETQYF
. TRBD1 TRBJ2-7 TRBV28 TGTGCCAGCAGGCCGGACAGGGAGCGGTACTACGAGCAGTACTTC CASRPDRERYYEQYF
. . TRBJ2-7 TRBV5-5 TGTGCCAGCAGCTTGGTGGTGGCGGACTACGAGCAGTACTTC CASSLVVADYEQYF
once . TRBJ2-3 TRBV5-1 TGCGCCAGCAGCTTGGGTGGGGGAGCGACAGATACGCAGTATTTT CASSLGGGATDTQYF
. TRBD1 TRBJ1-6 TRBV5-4 TGTGCCAGCAGCCGGGAGGGGCAGGGGGAGCGGCCCCTCCACTTT CASSREGQGERPLHF
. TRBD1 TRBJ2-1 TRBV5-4 TGTGCCAGCAACGCTAGGGGGCGGAGACGTAATGAGCAGTTCTTC CASNARGRRRNEQFF
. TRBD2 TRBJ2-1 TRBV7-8 TGTGCCAGCAGCCTTACTAGCGGGAGAGGGAGTGAGCAGTTCTTC CASSLTSGRGSEQFF
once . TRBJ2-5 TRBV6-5 TGTGCCAGCAGGCCCCGATTGGGTGAGCTGGAGACCCAGTACTTC CASRPRLGELETQYF
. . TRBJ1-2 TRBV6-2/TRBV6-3 TGTGCCAGCAGTTATAGTTGGACAGCCTATGGCTACACCTTC CASSYSWTAYGYTF
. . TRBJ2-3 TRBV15 TGTGCCACCAGCAGCAAGGAGCCAGATACGCAGTATTTT CATSSKEPDTQYF
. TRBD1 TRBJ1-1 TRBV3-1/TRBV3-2 TGTGCCAGCAGCCGATCCACAGGGGGCAGGAACACTGAAGCTTTCTTT CASSRSTGGRNTEAFF
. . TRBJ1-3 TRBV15 TGTGCCACCAGCGGGGGACTGAACTCTGGAAACACCATATATTTT CATSGGLNSGNTIYF
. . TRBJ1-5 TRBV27 TGTGCCAGTAGGGGCAGGGTGAGTCAGCCCCAGCATTTT CASRGRVSQPQHF